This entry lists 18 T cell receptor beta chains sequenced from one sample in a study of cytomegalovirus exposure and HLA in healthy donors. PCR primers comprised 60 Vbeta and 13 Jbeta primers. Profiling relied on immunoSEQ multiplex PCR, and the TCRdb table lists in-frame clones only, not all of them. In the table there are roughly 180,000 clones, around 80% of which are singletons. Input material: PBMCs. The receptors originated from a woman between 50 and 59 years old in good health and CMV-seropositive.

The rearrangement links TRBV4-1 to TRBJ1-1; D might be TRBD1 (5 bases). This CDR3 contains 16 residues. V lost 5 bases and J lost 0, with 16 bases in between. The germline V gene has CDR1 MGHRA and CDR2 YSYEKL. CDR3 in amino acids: CASSYRDWSLNTEAFF. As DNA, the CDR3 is TGCGCCAGCAGCTACCGGGACTGGTCTTTGAACACTGAAGCTTTCTTT.

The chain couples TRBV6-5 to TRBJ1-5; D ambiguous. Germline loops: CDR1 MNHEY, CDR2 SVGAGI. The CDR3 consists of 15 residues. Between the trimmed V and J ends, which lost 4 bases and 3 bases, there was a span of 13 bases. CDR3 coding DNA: TGTGCCAGCAGTTTCCTCACCGGGGACAATCAGCCCCAGCATTTT. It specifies CASSFLTGDNQPQHF.

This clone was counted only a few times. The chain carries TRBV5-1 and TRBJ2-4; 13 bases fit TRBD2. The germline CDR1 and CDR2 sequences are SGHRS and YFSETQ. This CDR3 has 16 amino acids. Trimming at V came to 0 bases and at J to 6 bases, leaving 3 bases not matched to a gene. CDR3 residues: CASSLGTSGGANIQYF. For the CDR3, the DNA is TGCGCCAGCAGCTTGGGGACTAGCGGGGGAGCAAACATTCAGTACTTC.

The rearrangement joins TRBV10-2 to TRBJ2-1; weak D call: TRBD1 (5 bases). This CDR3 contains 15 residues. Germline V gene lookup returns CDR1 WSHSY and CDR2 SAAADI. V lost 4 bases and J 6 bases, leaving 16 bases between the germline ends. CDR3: CASSARGRASNEQFF. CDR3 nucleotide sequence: TGCGCCAGCAGTGCCCGCGGCAGGGCCTCCAATGAGCAGTTCTTC.

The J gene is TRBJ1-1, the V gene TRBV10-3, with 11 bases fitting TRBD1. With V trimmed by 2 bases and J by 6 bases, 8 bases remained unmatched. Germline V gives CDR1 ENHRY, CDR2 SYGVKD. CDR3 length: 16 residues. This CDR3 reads CAISERAGTGGSEAFF. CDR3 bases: TGTGCCATCAGTGAGAGGGCCGGGACAGGGGGTTCTGAAGCTTTCTTT.

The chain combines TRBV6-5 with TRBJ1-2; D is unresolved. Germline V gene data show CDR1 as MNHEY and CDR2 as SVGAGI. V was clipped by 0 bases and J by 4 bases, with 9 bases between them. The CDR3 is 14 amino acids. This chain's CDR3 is CASSYSFEGYGYTF. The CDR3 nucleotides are TGTGCCAGCAGTTACTCCTTTGAGGGCTATGGCTACACCTTC.

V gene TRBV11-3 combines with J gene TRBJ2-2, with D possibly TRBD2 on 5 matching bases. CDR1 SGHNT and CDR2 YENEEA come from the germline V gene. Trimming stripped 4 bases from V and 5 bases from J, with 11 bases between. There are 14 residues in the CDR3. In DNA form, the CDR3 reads TGTGCCAGCAGCTCAATAACGGGGACCGGGGAGCTGTTTTTT. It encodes CASSSITGTGELFF. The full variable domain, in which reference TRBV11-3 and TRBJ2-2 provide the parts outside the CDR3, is EAGVVQSPRYKIIEKKQPVAFWCNPISGHNTLYWYLQNLGQGPELLIRYENEEAVDDSQLPKDRFSAERLKGVDSTLKIQPAELGDSAVYLCASSSITGTGELFFGEGSRLTVL.

Here the CDR3 DNA reads TGTGCCAGTAGAAGACAGGGGGCAGGGGAAAAACTGTTTTTT. It encodes CASRRQGAGEKLFF. This rearrangement joins TRBV19 to TRBJ1-4; 10 bases align to TRBD1. Germline CDR1 LNHDA, CDR2 SQIVND (reference sequence). CDR3 length equals 14 residues. Trimming removed 6 bases from V and 8 bases from J; junction bases left unmatched: 6.

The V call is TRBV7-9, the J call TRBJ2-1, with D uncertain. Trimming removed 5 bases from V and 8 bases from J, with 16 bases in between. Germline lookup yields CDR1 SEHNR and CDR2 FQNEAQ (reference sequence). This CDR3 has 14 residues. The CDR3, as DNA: TGTGCCAGCAGCCCTCGACCCCGACAAGATGAGCAGTTCTTC. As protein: CASSPRPRQDEQFF. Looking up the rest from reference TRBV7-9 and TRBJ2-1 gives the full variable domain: DTGVSQNPRHKITKRGQNVTFRCDPISEHNRLYWYRQTLGQGPEFLTYFQNEAQLEKSRLLSDRFSAERPKGSFSTLEIQRTEQGDSAMYLCASSPRPRQDEQFFGPGTRLTVL.

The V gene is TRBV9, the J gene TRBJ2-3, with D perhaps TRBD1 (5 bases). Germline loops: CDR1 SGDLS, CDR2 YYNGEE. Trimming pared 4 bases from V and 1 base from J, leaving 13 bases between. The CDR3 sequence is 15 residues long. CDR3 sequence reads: CASSFNTGGTDTQYF. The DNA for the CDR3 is TGTGCCAGCAGCTTCAACACAGGCGGCACAGATACGCAGTATTTT.

The CDR3 protein is CAFYRGLNTEAFF. DNA for the CDR3: TGTGCCTTTTACAGGGGCTTGAACACTGAAGCTTTCTTT. The V call is TRBV30, the J call TRBJ1-1; 7 nucleotides agree with TRBD1. The CDR3 sequence is 13 residues long. Germline CDR1 and CDR2: GTSNPN and SVGIG (reference sequence). The J segment lost 0 bases and the V segment lost 7 bases, leaving 5 bases of the junction unmatched.

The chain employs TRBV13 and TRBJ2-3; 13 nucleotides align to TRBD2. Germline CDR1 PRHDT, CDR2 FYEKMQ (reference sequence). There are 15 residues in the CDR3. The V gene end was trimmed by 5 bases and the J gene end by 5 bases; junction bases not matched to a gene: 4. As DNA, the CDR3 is TGTGCCAGCAGCCTGACTAGCGGGGGGCTAGATACGCAGTATTTT. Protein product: CASSLTSGGLDTQYF.

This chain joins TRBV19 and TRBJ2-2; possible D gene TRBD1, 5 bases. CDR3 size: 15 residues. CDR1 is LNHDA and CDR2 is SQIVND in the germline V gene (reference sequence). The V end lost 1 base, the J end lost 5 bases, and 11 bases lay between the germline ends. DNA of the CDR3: TGTGCCAGTAGTATAGGGACATTCCTTACCGGGGAGCTGTTTTTT. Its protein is CASSIGTFLTGELFF.

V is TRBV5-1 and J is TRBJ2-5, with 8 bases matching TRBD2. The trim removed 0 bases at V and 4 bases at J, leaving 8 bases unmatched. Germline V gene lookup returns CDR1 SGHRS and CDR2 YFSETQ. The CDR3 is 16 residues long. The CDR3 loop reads CASSLAGGGRGETQYF. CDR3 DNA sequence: TGCGCCAGCAGCTTGGCTGGCGGGGGGAGGGGAGAGACCCAGTACTTC.

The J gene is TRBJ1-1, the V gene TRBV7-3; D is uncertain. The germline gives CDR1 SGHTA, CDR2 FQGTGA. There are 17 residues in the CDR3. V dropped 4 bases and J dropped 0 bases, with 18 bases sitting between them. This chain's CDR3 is CASSSRSHSRMNTEAFF. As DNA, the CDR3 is TGTGCCAGCAGCTCGAGGAGCCATAGTAGAATGAACACTGAAGCTTTCTTT.

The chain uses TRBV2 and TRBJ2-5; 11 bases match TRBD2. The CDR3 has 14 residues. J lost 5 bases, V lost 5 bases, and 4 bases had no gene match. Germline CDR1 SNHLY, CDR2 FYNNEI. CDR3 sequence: CASSMGLAAETQYF. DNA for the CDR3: TGTGCCAGCAGTATGGGACTAGCGGCGGAGACCCAGTACTTC.

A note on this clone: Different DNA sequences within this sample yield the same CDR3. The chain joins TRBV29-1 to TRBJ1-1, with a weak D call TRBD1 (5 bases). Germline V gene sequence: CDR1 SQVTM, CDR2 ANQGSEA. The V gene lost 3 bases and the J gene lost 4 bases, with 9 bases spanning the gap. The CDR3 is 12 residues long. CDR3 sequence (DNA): TGCAGCGTTGAGCAGGGAGGCACTGAAGCTTTCTTT. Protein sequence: CSVEQGGTEAFF.

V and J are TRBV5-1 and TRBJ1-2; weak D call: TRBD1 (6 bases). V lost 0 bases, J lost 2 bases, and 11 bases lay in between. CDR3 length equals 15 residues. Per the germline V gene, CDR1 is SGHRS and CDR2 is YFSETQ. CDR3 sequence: CASSLVQGHNYGYTF. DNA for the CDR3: TGCGCCAGCAGCTTGGTTCAGGGACACAACTATGGCTACACCTTC.